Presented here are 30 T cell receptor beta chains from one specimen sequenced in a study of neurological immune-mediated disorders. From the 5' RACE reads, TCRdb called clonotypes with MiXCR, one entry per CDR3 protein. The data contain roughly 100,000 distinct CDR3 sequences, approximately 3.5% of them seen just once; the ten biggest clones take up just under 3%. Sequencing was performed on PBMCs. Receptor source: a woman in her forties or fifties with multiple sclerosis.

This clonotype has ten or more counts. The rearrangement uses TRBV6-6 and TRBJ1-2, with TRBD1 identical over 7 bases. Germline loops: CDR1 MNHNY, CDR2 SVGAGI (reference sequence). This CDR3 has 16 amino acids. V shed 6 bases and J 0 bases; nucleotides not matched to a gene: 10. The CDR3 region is CASRQTGTAPNYGYTF. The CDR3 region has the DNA TGTGCCAGCAGACAAACCGGGACAGCCCCTAACTATGGCTACACCTTC.

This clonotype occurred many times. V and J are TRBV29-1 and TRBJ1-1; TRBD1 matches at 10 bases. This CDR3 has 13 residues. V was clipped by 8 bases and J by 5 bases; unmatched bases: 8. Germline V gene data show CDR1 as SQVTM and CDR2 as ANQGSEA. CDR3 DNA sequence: TGCAGCACTTCGACAGGGGGCGAAACTGAAGCTTTCTTT. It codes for CSTSTGGETEAFF.

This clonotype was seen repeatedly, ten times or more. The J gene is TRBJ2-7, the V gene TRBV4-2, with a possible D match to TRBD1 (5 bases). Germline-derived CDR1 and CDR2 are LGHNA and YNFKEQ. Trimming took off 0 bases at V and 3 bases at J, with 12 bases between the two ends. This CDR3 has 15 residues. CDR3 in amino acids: CASSQDDSSFYEQYF. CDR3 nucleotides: TGTGCCAGCAGCCAAGATGACAGCTCATTCTACGAGCAGTACTTC.

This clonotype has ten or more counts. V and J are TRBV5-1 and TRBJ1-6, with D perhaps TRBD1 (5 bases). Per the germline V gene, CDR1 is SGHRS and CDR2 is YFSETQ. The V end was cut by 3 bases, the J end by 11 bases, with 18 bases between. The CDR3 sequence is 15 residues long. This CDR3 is CASSSTGRNGAPLHF. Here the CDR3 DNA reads TGCGCCAGCAGCTCTACAGGACGGAATGGGGCACCCCTCCACTTT. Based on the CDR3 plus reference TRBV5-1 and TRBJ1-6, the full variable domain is KAGVTQTPRYLIKTRGQQVTLSCSPISGHRSVSWYQQTPGQGLQFLFEYFSETQRNKGNFPGRFSGRQFSNSRSEMNVSTLELGDSALYLCASSSTGRNGAPLHFGNGTRLTVT.

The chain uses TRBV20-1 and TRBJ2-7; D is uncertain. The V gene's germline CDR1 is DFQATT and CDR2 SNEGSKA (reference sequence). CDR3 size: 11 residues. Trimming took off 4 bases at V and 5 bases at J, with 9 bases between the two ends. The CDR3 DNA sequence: TGCAGTGCTAACCCAGCTAACGAGCAGTACTTC. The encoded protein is CSANPANEQYF.

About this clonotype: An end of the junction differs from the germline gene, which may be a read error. CDR3: CASSHSASVTGELFF. CDR3 nucleotide sequence: TGTGCTAGCAGCCATTCAGCGAGCGTCACCGGGGAGCTGTTTTTT. The rearrangement links TRBV7-7 to TRBJ2-2; no definite D call. Germline V gives CDR1 SSHAT, CDR2 FNYEAQ (reference sequence). CDR3 length: 15 amino acids.

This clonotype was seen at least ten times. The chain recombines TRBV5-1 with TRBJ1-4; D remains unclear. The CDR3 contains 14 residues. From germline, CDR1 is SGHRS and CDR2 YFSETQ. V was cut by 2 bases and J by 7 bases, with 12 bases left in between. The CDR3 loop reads CASSLEEEPEKLFF. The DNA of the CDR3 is TGCGCCAGCAGCTTAGAGGAGGAGCCTGAAAAACTGTTTTTT.

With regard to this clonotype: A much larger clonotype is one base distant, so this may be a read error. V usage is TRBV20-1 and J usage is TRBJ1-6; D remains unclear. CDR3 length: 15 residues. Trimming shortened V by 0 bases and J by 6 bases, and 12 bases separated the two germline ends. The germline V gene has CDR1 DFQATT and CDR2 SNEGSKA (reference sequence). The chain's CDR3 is CSARDKGSGNSPLHF. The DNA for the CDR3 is TGCAGTGCTAGAGATAAAGGGAGTGGTAATTCACCCCTCCACTTT.

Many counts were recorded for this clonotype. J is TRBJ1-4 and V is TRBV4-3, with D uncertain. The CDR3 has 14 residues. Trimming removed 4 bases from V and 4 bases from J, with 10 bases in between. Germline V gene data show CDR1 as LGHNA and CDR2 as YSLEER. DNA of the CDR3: TGCGCCAGCAGCCTAAACATTTATAATGAAAAACTGTTTTTT. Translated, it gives CASSLNIYNEKLFF.

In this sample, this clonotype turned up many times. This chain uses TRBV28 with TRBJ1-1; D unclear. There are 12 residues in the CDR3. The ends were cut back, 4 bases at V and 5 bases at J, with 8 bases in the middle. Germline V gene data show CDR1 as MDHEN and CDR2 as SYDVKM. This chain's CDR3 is CASSSHITEAFF. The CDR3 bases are TGTGCCAGCAGTTCTCATATAACTGAAGCTTTCTTT. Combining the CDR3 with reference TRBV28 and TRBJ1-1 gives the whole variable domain DVKVTQSSRYLVKRTGEKVFLECVQDMDHENMFWYRQDPGLGLRLIYFSYDVKMKEKGDIPEGYSVSREKKERFSLILESASTNQTSMYLCASSSHITEAFFGQGTRLTVV.

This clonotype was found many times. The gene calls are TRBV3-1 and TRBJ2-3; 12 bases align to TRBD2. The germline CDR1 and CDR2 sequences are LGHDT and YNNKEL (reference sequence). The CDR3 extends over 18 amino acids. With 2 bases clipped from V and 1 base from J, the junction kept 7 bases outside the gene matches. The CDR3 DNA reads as TGTGCCAGCAGCCAAACTAGCGGGGGGACCTACCGCACAGATACGCAGTATTTT. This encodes CASSQTSGGTYRTDTQYF.

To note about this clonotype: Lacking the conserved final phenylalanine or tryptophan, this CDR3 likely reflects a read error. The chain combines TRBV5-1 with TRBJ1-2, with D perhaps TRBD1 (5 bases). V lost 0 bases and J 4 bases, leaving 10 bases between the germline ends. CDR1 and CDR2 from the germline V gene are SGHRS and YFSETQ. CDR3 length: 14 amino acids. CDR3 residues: CASSLAPGSYGYTN. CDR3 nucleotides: TGCGCCAGCAGCTTGGCTCCAGGGAGCTATGGCTACACCAAC.

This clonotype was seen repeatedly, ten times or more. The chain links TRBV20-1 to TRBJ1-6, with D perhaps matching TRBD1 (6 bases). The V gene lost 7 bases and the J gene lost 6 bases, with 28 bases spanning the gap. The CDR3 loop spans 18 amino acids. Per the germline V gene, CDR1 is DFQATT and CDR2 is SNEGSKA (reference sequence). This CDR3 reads CSGMLSTGSNGVNSPLHF. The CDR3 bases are TGCAGTGGGATGCTCTCCACAGGGTCTAATGGGGTTAATTCACCCCTCCACTTT.

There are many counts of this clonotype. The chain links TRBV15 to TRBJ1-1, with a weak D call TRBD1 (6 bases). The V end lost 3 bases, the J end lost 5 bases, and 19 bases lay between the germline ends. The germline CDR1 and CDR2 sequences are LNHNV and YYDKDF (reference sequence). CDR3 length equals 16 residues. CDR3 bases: TGTGCCACCAGCAGCGATCGACCGGTCCAGGGGACTGAAGCTTTCTTT. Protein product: CATSSDRPVQGTEAFF.

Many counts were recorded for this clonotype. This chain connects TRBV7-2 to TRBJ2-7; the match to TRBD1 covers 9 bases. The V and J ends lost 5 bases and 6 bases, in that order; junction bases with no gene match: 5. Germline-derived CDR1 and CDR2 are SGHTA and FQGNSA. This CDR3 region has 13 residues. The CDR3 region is CASSPQGAAEQYF. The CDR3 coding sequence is TGTGCCAGCAGCCCACAGGGGGCGGCCGAGCAGTACTTC.

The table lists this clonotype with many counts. The CDR3 reads CASSGRLLNTEAFF. The CDR3 region has the DNA TGTGCCAGCAGTGGAAGACTGCTGAACACTGAAGCTTTCTTT. The chain uses TRBV12-3 or TRBV12-4 and TRBJ1-1; D call uncertain. V shed 5 bases and J shed 0 bases, with 10 bases lying between them. The CDR3 is 14 residues long.

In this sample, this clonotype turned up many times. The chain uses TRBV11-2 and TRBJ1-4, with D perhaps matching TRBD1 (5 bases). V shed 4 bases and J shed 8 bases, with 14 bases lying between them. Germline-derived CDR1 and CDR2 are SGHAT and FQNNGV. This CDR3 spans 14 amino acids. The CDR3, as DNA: TGTGCCAGCAGCTGGGCAGGGCGAAGGGAAAAACTGTTTTTT. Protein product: CASSWAGRREKLFF.

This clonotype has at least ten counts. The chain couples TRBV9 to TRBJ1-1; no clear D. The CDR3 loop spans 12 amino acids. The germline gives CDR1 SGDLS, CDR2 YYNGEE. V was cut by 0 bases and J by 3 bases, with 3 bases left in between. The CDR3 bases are TGTGCCAGCAGCGTAGTCGACACTGAAGCTTTCTTT. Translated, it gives CASSVVDTEAFF.

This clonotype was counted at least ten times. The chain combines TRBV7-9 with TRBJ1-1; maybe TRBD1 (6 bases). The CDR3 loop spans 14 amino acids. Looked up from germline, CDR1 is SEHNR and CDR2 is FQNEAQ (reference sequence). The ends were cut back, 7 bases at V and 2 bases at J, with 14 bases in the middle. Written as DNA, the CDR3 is TGTGCCAGCAACCAGGGGTTCAAAAACACTGAAGCTTTCTTT. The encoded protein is CASNQGFKNTEAFF.

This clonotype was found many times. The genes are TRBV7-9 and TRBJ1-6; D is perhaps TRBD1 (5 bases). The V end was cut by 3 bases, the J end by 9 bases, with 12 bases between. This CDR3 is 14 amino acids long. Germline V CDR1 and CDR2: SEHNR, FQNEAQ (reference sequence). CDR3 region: CASSFGGSGSPLHF. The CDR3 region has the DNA TGTGCCAGCAGCTTCGGGGGGAGCGGTTCACCCCTCCACTTT.

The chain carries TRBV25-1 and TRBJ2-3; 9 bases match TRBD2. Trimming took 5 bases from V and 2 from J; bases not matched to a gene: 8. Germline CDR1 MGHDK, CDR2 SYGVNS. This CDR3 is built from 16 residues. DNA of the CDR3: TGTGCCAGCAGTCTGAGCGGGGGGATCCACACAGATACGCAGTATTTT. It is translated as CASSLSGGIHTDTQYF. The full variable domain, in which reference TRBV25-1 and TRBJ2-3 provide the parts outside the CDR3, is EADIYQTPRYLVIGTGKKITLECSQTMGHDKMYWYQQDPGMELHLIHYSYGVNSTEKGDLSSESTVSRIRTEHFPLTLESARPSHTSQYLCASSLSGGIHTDTQYFGPGTRLTVL.

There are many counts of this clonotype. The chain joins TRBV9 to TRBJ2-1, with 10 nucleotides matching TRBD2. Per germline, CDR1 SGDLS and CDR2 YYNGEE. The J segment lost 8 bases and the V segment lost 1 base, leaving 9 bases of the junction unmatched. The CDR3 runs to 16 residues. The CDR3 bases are TGTGCCAGCAGCGTAAGCGGGGGGGCTAACTCTGATGAGCAGTTCTTC. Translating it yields CASSVSGGANSDEQFF.

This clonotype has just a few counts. CDR3: CASSLIGGGETQYF. The CDR3 region has the DNA TGCGCCAGCAGCTTGATTGGGGGCGGAGAGACCCAGTACTTC. The chain employs TRBV5-1 and TRBJ2-5; tentative D call: TRBD1 (6 bases). The CDR3 is 14 residues long. CDR1 and CDR2 from the germline V gene are SGHRS and YFSETQ. V lost 1 base and J lost 4, with 11 bases in between. The full variable domain, rest sourced from reference TRBV5-1 and TRBJ2-5, is KAGVTQTPRYLIKTRGQQVTLSCSPISGHRSVSWYQQTPGQGLQFLFEYFSETQRNKGNFPGRFSGRQFSNSRSEMNVSTLELGDSALYLCASSLIGGGETQYFGPGTRLLVL.

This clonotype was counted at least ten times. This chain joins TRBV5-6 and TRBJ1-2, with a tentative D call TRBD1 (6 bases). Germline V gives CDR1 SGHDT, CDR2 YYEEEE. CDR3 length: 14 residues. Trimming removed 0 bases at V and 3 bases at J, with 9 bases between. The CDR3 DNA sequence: TGTGCCAGCAGCTTGGGGGGGCTGGACTATGGCTACACCTTC. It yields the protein CASSLGGLDYGYTF.

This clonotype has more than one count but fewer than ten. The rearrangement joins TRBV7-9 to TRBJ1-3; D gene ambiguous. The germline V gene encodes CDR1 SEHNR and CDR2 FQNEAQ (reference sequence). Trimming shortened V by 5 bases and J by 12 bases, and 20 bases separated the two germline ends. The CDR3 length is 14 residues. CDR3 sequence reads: CASSPTPSGKNIYF. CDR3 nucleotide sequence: TGTGCCAGCAGCCCTACACCCTCTGGAAAAAACATATATTTT.

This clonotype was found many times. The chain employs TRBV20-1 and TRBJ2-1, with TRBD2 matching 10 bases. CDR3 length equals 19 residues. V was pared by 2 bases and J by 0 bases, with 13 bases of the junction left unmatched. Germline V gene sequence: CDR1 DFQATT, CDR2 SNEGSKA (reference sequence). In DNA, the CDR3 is TGCAGTGCTAGATTAAGGAGCGGGGGGGCCAAGGGCTCCTACAATGAGCAGTTCTTC. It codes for CSARLRSGGAKGSYNEQFF.

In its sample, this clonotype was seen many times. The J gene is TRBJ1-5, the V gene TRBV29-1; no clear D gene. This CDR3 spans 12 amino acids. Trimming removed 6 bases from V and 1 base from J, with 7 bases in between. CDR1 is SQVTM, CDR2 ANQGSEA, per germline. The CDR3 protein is CSVVESNQPQHF. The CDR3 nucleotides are TGCAGCGTCGTTGAGAGCAATCAGCCCCAGCATTTT. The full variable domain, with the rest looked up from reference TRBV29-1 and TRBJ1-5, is SAVISQKPSRDICQRGTSLTIQCQVDSQVTMMFWYRQQPGQSLTLIATANQGSEATYESGFVIDKFPISRPNLTFSTLTVSNMSPEDSSIYLCSVVESNQPQHFGDGTRLSIL.

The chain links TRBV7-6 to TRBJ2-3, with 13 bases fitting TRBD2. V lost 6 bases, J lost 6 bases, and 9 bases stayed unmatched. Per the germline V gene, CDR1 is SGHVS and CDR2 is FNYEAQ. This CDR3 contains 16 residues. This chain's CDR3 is CASSPRTSGGGDTQYF. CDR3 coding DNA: TGTGCCAGCAGTCCCCGGACTAGCGGGGGCGGTGATACGCAGTATTTT.

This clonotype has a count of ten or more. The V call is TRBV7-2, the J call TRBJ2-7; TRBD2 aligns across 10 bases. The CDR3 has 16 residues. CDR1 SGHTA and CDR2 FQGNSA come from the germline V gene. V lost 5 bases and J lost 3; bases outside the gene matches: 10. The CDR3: CASSRPNGTSDYEQYF. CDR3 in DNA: TGTGCCAGCAGCCGCCCAAACGGGACTAGCGACTACGAGCAGTACTTC.

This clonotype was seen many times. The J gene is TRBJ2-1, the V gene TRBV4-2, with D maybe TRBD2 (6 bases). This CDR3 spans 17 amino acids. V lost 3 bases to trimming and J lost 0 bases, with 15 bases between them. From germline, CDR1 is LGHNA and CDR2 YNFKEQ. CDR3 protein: CASSQSGTQSSYNEQFF. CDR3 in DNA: TGTGCCAGCAGCCAGTCTGGGACTCAGAGCTCCTACAATGAGCAGTTCTTC.